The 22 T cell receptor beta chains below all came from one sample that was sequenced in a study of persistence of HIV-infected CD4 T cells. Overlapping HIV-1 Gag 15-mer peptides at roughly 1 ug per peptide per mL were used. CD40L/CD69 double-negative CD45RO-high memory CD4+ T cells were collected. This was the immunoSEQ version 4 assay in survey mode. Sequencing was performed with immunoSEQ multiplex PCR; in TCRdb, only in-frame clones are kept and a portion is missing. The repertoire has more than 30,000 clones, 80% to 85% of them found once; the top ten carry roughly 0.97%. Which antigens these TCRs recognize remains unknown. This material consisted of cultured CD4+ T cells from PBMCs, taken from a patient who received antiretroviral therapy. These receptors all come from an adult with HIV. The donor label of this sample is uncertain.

CDR3 nucleotides: TGTGCCAGCATCGGGGGGACCGGGACAGACTATGGCTACACCTTC. Amino acid sequence: CASIGGTGTDYGYTF. The V and J genes are TRBV2 and TRBJ1-2, with 7 nucleotides matching TRBD1. The CDR3 contains 15 residues. V was pared by 7 bases and J by 3 bases, with 11 bases of the junction left unmatched. Germline lookup yields CDR1 SNHLY and CDR2 FYNNEI.

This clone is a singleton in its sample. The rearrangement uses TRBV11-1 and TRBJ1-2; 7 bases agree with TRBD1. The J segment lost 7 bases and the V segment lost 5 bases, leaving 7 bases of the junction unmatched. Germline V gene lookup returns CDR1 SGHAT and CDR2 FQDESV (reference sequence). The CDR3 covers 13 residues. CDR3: CASSPSDRAGYTF. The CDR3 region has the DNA TGTGCCAGCAGCCCTTCCGACAGGGCTGGCTACACCTTC.

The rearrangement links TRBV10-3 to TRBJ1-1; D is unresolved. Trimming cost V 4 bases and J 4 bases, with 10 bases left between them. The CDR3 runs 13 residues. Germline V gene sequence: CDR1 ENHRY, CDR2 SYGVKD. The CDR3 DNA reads TGTGCCATCAGTGTCGGGGAATCCACTGAAGCTTTCTTT. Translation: CAISVGESTEAFF.

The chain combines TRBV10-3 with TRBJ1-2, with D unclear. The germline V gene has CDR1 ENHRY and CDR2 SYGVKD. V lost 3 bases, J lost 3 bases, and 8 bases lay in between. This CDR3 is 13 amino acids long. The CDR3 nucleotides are TGTGCCATCAGTGATAACACCGACTATGGCTACACCTTC. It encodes CAISDNTDYGYTF.

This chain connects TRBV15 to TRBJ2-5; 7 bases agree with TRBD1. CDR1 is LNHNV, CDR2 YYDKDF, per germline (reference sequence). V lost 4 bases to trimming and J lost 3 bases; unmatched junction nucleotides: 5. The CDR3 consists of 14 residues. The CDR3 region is CATSKGQVEETQYF. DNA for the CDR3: TGTGCCACCAGCAAAGGACAGGTTGAAGAGACCCAGTACTTC.

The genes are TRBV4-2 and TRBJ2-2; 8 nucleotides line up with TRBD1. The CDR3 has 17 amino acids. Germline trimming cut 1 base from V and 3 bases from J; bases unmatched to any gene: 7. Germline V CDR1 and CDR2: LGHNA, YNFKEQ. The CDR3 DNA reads TGTGCCAGCAGCCAAGTTGCCGGGACAGGATACACCGGGGAGCTGTTTTTT. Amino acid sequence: CASSQVAGTGYTGELFF.

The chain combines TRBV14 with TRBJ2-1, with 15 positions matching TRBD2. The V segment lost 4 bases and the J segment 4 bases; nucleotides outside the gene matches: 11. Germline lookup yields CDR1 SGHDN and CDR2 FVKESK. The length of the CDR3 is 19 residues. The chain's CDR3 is CASSPITGLAGGKYNEQFF. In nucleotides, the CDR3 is TGTGCCAGCAGCCCAATAACGGGACTAGCGGGGGGAAAGTACAATGAGCAGTTCTTC.

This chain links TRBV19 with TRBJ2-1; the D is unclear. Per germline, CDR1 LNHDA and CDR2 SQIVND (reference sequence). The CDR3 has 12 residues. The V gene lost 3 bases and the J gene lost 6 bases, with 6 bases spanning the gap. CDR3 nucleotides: TGTGCCAGTAGTATCCTCGCCAATGAGCAGTTCTTC. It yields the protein CASSILANEQFF.

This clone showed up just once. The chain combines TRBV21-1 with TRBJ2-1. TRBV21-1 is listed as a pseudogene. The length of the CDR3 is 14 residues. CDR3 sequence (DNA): TGTGCCAGCAGCAAAGAGGGCGGCTACAATGAGCAGTTCTTC. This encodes CASSKEGGYNEQFF.

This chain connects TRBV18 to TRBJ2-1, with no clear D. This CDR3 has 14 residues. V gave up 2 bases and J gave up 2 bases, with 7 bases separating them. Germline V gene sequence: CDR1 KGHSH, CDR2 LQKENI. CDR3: CASSPGYPYNEQFF. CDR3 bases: TGTGCCAGCTCACCAGGGTACCCCTACAATGAGCAGTTCTTC.

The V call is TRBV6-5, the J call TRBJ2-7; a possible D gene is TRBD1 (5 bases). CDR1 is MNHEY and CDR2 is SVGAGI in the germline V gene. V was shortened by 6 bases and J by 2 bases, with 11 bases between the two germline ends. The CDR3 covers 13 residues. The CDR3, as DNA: TGTGCCAGCAGAGGACATGGCCCCTACGAGCAGTACTTC. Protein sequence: CASRGHGPYEQYF.

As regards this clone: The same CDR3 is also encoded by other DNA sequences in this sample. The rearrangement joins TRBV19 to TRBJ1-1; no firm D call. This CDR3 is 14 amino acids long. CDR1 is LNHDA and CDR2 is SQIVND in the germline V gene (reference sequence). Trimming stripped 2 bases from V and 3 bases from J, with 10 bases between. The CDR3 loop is CASSIWGLDTEAFF. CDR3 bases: TGTGCCAGTAGTATATGGGGATTGGACACTGAAGCTTTCTTT.

The CDR3 sequence is CASSLLALGETQYF. The CDR3 DNA reads as TGTGCCAGCAGCTTATTAGCCCTGGGAGAGACCCAGTACTTC. The chain combines TRBV7-9 with TRBJ2-5; D remains ambiguous. Trimming shortened V by 2 bases and J by 4 bases, and 11 bases separated the two germline ends. Germline CDR1 reads SEHNR; CDR2 reads FQNEAQ (reference sequence). The CDR3 has 14 amino acids.

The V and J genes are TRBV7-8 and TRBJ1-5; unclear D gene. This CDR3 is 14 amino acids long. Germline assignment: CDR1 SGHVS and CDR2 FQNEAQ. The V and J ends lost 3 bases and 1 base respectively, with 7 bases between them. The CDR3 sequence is CASSFSQSNQPQHF. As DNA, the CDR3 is TGTGCCAGCAGCTTTTCACAGAGCAATCAGCCCCAGCATTTT.

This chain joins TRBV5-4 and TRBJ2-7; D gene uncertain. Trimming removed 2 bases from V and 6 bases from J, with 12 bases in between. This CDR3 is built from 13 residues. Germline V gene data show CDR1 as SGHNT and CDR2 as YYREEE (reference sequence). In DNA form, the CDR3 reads TGTGCCAGCAGCTTAATGATCTGGAGCGAGCAGTACTTC. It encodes CASSLMIWSEQYF.

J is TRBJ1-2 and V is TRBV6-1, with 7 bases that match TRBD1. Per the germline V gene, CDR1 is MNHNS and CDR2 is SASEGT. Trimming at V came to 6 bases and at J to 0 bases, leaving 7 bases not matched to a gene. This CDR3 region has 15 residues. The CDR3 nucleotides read TGTGCCAGCAGCAGAACAGGGGTCGCTAACTATGGCTACACCTTC. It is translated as CASSRTGVANYGYTF.

The DNA for the CDR3 is TGTGCCAGCAGCTTAAGACGAAGCGGGGGTTCAGATACGCAGTATTTT. This gives the protein CASSLRRSGGSDTQYF. The chain carries TRBV13 and TRBJ2-3; 8 nucleotides align to TRBD2. This CDR3 region has 16 residues. V trimming: 2 bases; J trimming: 4 bases; junction bases outside the gene matches: 8. Germline CDR1 is PRHDT and CDR2 is FYEKMQ (reference sequence). Full variable domain (rest looked up from reference TRBV13 and TRBJ2-3): AAGVIQSPRHLIKEKRETATLKCYPIPRHDTVYWYQQGPGQDPQFLISFYEKMQSDKGSIPDRFSAQQFSDYHSELNMSSLELGDSALYFCASSLRRSGGSDTQYFGPGTRLTVL.

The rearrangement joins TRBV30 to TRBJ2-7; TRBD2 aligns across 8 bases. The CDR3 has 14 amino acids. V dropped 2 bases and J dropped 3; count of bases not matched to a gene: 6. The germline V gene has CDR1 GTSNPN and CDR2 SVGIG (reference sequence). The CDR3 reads CAWSPRAGGYEQYF. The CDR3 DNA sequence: TGTGCCTGGAGTCCTAGGGCGGGGGGCTACGAGCAGTACTTC.

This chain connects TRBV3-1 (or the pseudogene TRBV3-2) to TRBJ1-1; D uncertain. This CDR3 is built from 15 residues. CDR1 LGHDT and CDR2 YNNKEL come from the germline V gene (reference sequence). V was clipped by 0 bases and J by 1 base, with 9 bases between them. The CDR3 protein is CASSQDLGPNTEAFF. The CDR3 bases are TGTGCCAGCAGCCAAGATTTAGGGCCGAACACTGAAGCTTTCTTT.

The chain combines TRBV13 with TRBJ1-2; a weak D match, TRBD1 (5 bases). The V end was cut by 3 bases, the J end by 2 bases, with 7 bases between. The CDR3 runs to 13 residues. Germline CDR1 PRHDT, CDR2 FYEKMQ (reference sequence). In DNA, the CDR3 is TGTGCCAGCAGCTTCGGGGCGAACTATGGCTACACCTTC. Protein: CASSFGANYGYTF.

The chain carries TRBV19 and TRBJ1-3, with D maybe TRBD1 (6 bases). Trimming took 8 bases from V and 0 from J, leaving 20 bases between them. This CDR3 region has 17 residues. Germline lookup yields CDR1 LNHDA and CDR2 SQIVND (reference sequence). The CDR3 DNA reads TGTGCCAGTTCTGAGCTGGGGGGCCGACGCTCTGGAAACACCATATATTTT. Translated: CASSELGGRRSGNTIYF. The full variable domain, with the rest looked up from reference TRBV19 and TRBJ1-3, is DGGITQSPKYLFRKEGQNVTLSCEQNLNHDAMYWYRQDPGQGLRLIYYSQIVNDFQKGDIAEGYSVSREKKESFPLTVTSAQKNPTAFYLCASSELGGRRSGNTIYFGEGSWLTVV.

The CDR3 DNA sequence: TGTGCCTGGCAACCCCCGGGACTTAGCACAGATACGCAGTATTTT. Residues: CAWQPPGLSTDTQYF. The chain combines TRBV30 with TRBJ2-3; D is possibly TRBD2 (6 bases). This CDR3 is built from 15 residues. With 5 bases removed from V and 0 bases from J, the gap between germline ends came to 15 bases. From germline, CDR1 is GTSNPN and CDR2 SVGIG (reference sequence).